These T cell receptor beta chains were read from a single sample in a study of OX40 agonist ivuxolimab in advanced cancers. This table comes from immunoSEQ multiplex PCR, and its TCRdb copy is limited to in-frame clones, with some not included. The sample holds under 70,000 clones; 75% to 90% are singletons and the top ten take less than 14%. This specimen was CD4+ or CD8+ T cells sorted from blood, taken in a trial of the OX40 agonist ivuxolimab. These receptors were obtained from an adult with an advanced solid tumor such as melanoma, head and neck, liver or kidney cancer. The CDR3 runs from the conserved cysteine through the conserved F or W. The order of the fields is J gene, D gene, V gene, clone size, CDR3 DNA, CDR3 protein. A D gene is named only where the DNA matches it firmly. Only part of the rows carry a size: once, few, many, or a class if the clone is expanded.

TRBJ2-7 | . | TRBV2 | . | TGTGCCAGCAGTGTCCTCGCGGGACAGAGCTCCTACGAGCAGTACTTC | CASSVLAGQSSYEQYF
TRBJ1-3 | . | TRBV7-3 | . | TGTGCCAGCAGCTTAACATCCAGCTCTGGAAACACCATATATTTT | CASSLTSSSGNTIYF
TRBJ2-1 | . | TRBV15 | . | TGTGCCACCAGCAGAGATCTTACTAGCTCCTACAATGAGCAGTTCTTC | CATSRDLTSSYNEQFF
TRBJ2-1 | . | TRBV28 | . | TGTGCCAGCAGACAGGCCCTTGGGGGTAATGAGCAGTTCTTC | CASRQALGGNEQFF
TRBJ2-7 | . | TRBV27 | . | TGTGCCAGCAGTTTCAGACGTCTGAGGGGTAGCTACGAGCAGTACTTC | CASSFRRLRGSYEQYF
TRBJ1-1 | . | TRBV19 | . | TGTGCCAGTAGTTCCAGACAGTGGGACACTGAAGCTTTCTTT | CASSSRQWDTEAFF
TRBJ2-1 | TRBD1 | TRBV19 | . | TGTGCCAGTATGACAGGGATAAATGAGCAGTTCTTC | CASMTGINEQFF
TRBJ2-3 | TRBD2 | TRBV5-1 | once | TGCGCCAGCAGCCCCGCGACTAGCGCGGGGTCCACAGATACGCAGTATTTT | CASSPATSAGSTDTQYF
TRBJ2-7 | . | TRBV5-1 | . | TGCGCCAGCAGCTTGTCGGACGGCTACGAGCAGTACTTC | CASSLSDGYEQYF
TRBJ1-1 | . | TRBV6-6 | . | TGTGCCAGCAGTCCCCGGGACCCACGTGGCACTGAAGCTTTCTTT | CASSPRDPRGTEAFF
TRBJ1-4 | . | TRBV6-1 | . | TGTGCCAGCAGTGTCGCAGGGGTCTATGAAAAACTGTTTTTT | CASSVAGVYEKLFF
TRBJ1-5 | . | TRBV9 | . | TGTGCCAGCAGCGTAGGTGGGATAGGGCAGCCCCAGCATTTT | CASSVGGIGQPQHF
TRBJ1-4 | TRBD1 | TRBV28 | . | TGTGCCAGCAGGGGTTTTGGAAAGACAGGGGGAGAAAAACTGTTTTTT | CASRGFGKTGGEKLFF
TRBJ2-1 | . | TRBV11-3 | once | TGTGCCAGCAGCTTAGATAGTGGGTTTGAGCAGTTCTTC | CASSLDSGFEQFF
TRBJ1-1 | TRBD1 | TRBV2 | . | TGTGCCAGCATTCGACAGGGGGAGGGCACTGAAGCTTTCTTT | CASIRQGEGTEAFF
TRBJ2-1 | . | TRBV2 | . | TGTGCCAGCAATCTTGACTCTGACAATGAGCAGTTCTTC | CASNLDSDNEQFF
TRBJ2-1 | . | TRBV13 | . | TGTGCCAGCAGCAGATACAGTAACAATGAGCAGTTCTTC | CASSRYSNNEQFF
TRBJ2-2 | . | TRBV5-1 | . | TGCGCCAGCAGCCTAGGATCTAACACCGGGGAGCTGTTTTTT | CASSLGSNTGELFF
TRBJ2-7 | . | TRBV7-9 | . | TGTGCCAGCAGCTTAAGGGACAACGAGCAGTACTTC | CASSLRDNEQYF
TRBJ2-7 | TRBD2 | TRBV29-1 | . | TGCAGCGTTGAAGGAGGCGGGAGAGGGGACTACGAGCAGTACTTC | CSVEGGGRGDYEQYF
TRBJ2-5 | . | TRBV5-1 | . | TGCGCCAGCAGCTCGGGGGACAGCGGAGAGACCCAGTACTTC | CASSSGDSGETQYF
TRBJ2-2 | . | TRBV5-1 | . | TGCGCCAGCAGCTATCTCGGGACACTTACCGGGGAGCTGTTTTTT | CASSYLGTLTGELFF
TRBJ1-5 | . | TRBV28 | few | TGTGCCAGCAGTTTTATAGCACCGAATCAGCCCCAGCATTTT | CASSFIAPNQPQHF
TRBJ2-5 | . | TRBV5-1 | . | TGCGCCAGCAGCTTGGAGATTAACGGGGCCACCCAGTACTTC | CASSLEINGATQYF
TRBJ1-1 | . | TRBV7-2 | once | TGTGCCAGCACTCAGTCCTCCAGCAACACTGAAGCTTTCTTT | CASTQSSSNTEAFF
TRBJ1-4 | . | TRBV19 | . | TGTGCCAGTAGTATCCGAGGGGCTGGTAATGAAAAACTGTTTTTT | CASSIRGAGNEKLFF
TRBJ2-1 | . | TRBV6-5 | . | TGTGCCAGCAGCCGGCAGGGGACCGTTAAAATATTCTTC | CASSRQGTVKIFF
TRBJ1-2 | . | TRBV5-4 | . | TGTGCCAGCACTAAGGAGGGGGGCGACTATGGCTACACCTTC | CASTKEGGDYGYTF
TRBJ2-5 | . | TRBV7-2 | . | TGTGCCAGCAGCCCAAGAAGGGAAGAGACCCAGTACTTC | CASSPRREETQYF
TRBJ1-5 | . | TRBV7-8 | . | TGTGCCAGCAGCTTAGGGGCAGGGATCGGCAATCAGCCCCAGCATTTT | CASSLGAGIGNQPQHF
TRBJ1-1 | TRBD1 | TRBV19 | . | TGTGCCAGTAGTGCGGGACAGGCGAACACTGAAGCTTTCTTT | CASSAGQANTEAFF
TRBJ2-5 | . | TRBV5-1 | . | TGCGCCAGCAGCCCACGGATGAAAGAGACCCAGTACTTC | CASSPRMKETQYF
TRBJ1-2 | . | TRBV5-1 | once | TGCGCCAGCAGCTTGGGGGGCTCAACTAACTATGGCTACACCTTC | CASSLGGSTNYGYTF
TRBJ1-3 | . | TRBV10-3 | . | TGTGCCACGGTGGACAGCCCTCAGCGGAACACCATATATTTT | CATVDSPQRNTIYF
TRBJ2-1 | . | TRBV2 | . | TGTGCCAGCAGTGTATGGGATGAGCAGTTCTTC | CASSVWDEQFF
TRBJ2-1 | TRBD2 | TRBV28 | . | TGTGCCAGCAGTTTCCGGACTAGCGGGGGACAGAGTGCCTACAATGAGCAGTTCTTC | CASSFRTSGGQSAYNEQFF
TRBJ1-1 | TRBD1 | TRBV7-6 | . | TGTGCCAGCAGCGCAACCGGGACAGGGCGGGGCACTGAAGCTTTCTTT | CASSATGTGRGTEAFF
TRBJ2-3 | . | TRBV5-1 | once | TGCGCCAGCAGCTTCACTGGACAGATGGGGGATACGCAGTATTTT | CASSFTGQMGDTQYF
TRBJ1-2 | . | TRBV23-1 | . | TGCGCCAGCAGCCAAAGGTATGGCTACACCTTC | CASSQRYGYTF
TRBJ1-4 | . | TRBV6-4 | . | TGTGCCAGCAAACACGGGTATGCAGCTAATGAAAAACTGTTTTTT | CASKHGYAANEKLFF
TRBJ1-3 | TRBD1 | TRBV11-2 | . | TGTGCCAGCAGCTGGAGGACAGGCGTTCTGAGAAACACCATATATTTT | CASSWRTGVLRNTIYF